The source of this T cell receptor (beta chain) is a study of blood T cells in healthy people across ages. J lost 4 bases, V lost 5 bases, and 6 bases had no gene match. Germline V CDR1 and CDR2: SGHTA, FQGNSA. The CDR3 covers 14 residues. Whole-study findings and limits: In long-lived donors, naive CD4+ cell counts and diversity exceeded those of aged donors.

This clonotype has only one observation. No antigen is known for it. With a J-beta primer mix and a sample-barcoded 5' primer, a second PCR ran about 7 to 11 cycles. Sequencing of every sample gave 2.5 million or more CDR3-containing paired-end reads. TCRdb reprocessed the 5' RACE reads via MiXCR and lists one record per CDR3 protein. The sample consists of some 1,800,000 distinct CDR3 sequences, 30% to 40% of them appearing once. This chain uses TRBV7-2 with TRBJ2-5; 8 nucleotides match TRBD1. This TCR was sampled from a human donor in good health. Sequences were obtained from blood. In DNA, the CDR3 is TGTGCCAGCAGCCCCGACAGGGGACCAGAGACCCAGTACTTC. It translates to CASSPDRGPETQYF.